Shown below are 28 T cell receptor beta chains from a single sample sequenced in a study of T cells in Graves' hyperthyroidism and ophthalmopathy. Amplification of TCR beta CDR3 regions was performed using RNA transcripts as template. A set of HTBI primers served as the primers for a first-round RT-PCR of the TCR CDR3. TCRdb independently ran MiXCR on the multiplex PCR reads; one entry per CDR3 protein. The sample has 450,000 to 650,000 distinct CDR3 sequences; over 12% are singletons. Sequenced material: blood. These TCRs come from a woman in her late teens or twenties with Graves' ophthalmopathy.

This clonotype was picked up many times. The V and J genes are TRBV4-3 and TRBJ2-5; the match to TRBD2 covers 11 bases. J was trimmed by 5 bases and V by 0 bases; bases with no gene match: 2. There are 15 residues in the CDR3. The germline CDR1 and CDR2 sequences are LGHNA and YSLEER. CDR3: CASSQEPSGGETQYF. CDR3 sequence (DNA): TGCGCCAGCAGCCAAGAGCCTAGCGGGGGGGAGACCCAGTACTTC.

This clonotype occurred many times. The V gene is TRBV12-3 or TRBV12-4, the J gene TRBJ1-2; TRBD1 is a possible D gene (5 bases). V was trimmed by 8 bases and J by 8 bases, leaving 21 bases between them. The CDR3 is 14 residues long. The CDR3 DNA sequence: TGTGCCAGCCATGGGGGGGTTCCTTTTCGAGGCTACACCTTC. It codes for CASHGGVPFRGYTF.

This clonotype was detected many times. J is TRBJ2-7 and V is TRBV18, with D uncertain. The germline V gene encodes CDR1 KGHSH and CDR2 LQKENI. This CDR3 region has 14 residues. V dropped 3 bases and J dropped 1 base, with 10 bases sitting between them. The CDR3 loop reads CASSPESLSYEQYF. DNA of the CDR3: TGTGCCAGCTCACCGGAGTCTTTATCCTACGAGCAGTACTTC.

This clonotype came up many times. The V call is TRBV11-3, the J call TRBJ2-7, with 8 bases fitting TRBD1. Germline V gene sequence: CDR1 SGHNT, CDR2 YENEEA. Unmatched junction bases numbered 13, after V lost 7 bases and J lost 2 bases. This CDR3 spans 16 amino acids. The CDR3 sequence is CASTRQQGGQAYEQYF. The CDR3 bases are TGTGCCAGCACTCGACAACAGGGGGGACAGGCCTACGAGCAGTACTTC.

The rearrangement uses TRBV2 and TRBJ2-3; 9 positions agree with TRBD2. The CDR3 loop spans 16 amino acids. Germline loops: CDR1 SNHLY, CDR2 FYNNEI. Trimming at V came to 6 bases and at J to 0 bases, leaving 7 bases not matched to a gene. Here the CDR3 reads CASRGAGGHSTDTQYF. The DNA for the CDR3 is TGTGCCAGCAGGGGAGCGGGAGGCCATAGCACAGATACGCAGTATTTT.

This clonotype was picked up a small number of times. V is TRBV5-4 and J is TRBJ2-3; no clear D. CDR1 is SGHNT and CDR2 is YYREEE in the germline V gene (reference sequence). V was clipped by 0 bases and J by 4 bases, with 12 bases between them. The CDR3 has 15 amino acids. CDR3 sequence (DNA): TGTGCCAGCAGCTTGGAACGGGCGGTCGCAGATACGCAGTATTTT. This sequence encodes CASSLERAVADTQYF.

This clonotype was found many times. The chain combines TRBV12-3 or TRBV12-4 with TRBJ1-5; 7 bases map to TRBD1. The CDR3 totals 17 residues. Germline trimming cut 2 bases from V and 0 bases from J; bases unmatched to any gene: 7. As DNA, the CDR3 is TGTGCCAGCAGTTTAACGGCAGGGGGAGGTAGCAATCAGCCCCAGCATTTT. This gives the protein CASSLTAGGGSNQPQHF.

This clonotype was seen at least ten times. V gene TRBV7-9 combines with J gene TRBJ2-2; unclear D gene. The germline gives CDR1 SEHNR, CDR2 FQNEAQ (reference sequence). There are 14 residues in the CDR3. Trimming removed 1 base from V and 4 bases from J, with 7 bases in between. CDR3 amino acids: CASSLDRRTGELFF. The CDR3 region has the DNA TGTGCCAGCAGCTTAGACAGACGCACCGGGGAGCTGTTTTTT.

This clonotype was observed at least ten times. J is TRBJ2-5 and V is TRBV7-3, with TRBD2 as a possible D gene (5 bases). The germline V gene encodes CDR1 SGHTA and CDR2 FQGTGA. This CDR3 spans 14 amino acids. The V and J ends lost 0 bases and 5 bases respectively, with 10 bases between them. CDR3 sequence reads: CASSLTPGSETQYF. The CDR3 region has the DNA TGTGCCAGCAGCTTAACTCCGGGGTCCGAGACCCAGTACTTC.

Many counts were recorded for this clonotype. The V gene is TRBV2, the J gene TRBJ2-3; 7 positions agree with TRBD2. Germline V lookup: CDR1 SNHLY, CDR2 FYNNEI. The CDR3 length is 15 residues. J gave up 2 bases and V 4 bases, and 6 bases lay outside the gene matches. The CDR3 protein is CASSALAAFTDTQYF. CDR3 coding DNA: TGTGCCAGCAGTGCGCTAGCGGCCTTCACAGATACGCAGTATTTT.

This clonotype was counted at least ten times. The V gene is TRBV19, the J gene TRBJ2-1; the D call may be TRBD1 or TRBD2 (5 bases each). Trimming took off 4 bases at V and 7 bases at J, with 14 bases between the two ends. This CDR3 is 14 amino acids long. Germline V gives CDR1 LNHDA, CDR2 SQIVND (reference sequence). In nucleotides, the CDR3 is TGTGCCAGTAGTACTGAGGGACGGAAGAATGAGCAGTTCTTC. Translated, it gives CASSTEGRKNEQFF.

This clonotype was seen repeatedly, ten times or more. The V gene is TRBV7-9, the J gene TRBJ2-5; 7 bases align to TRBD1. Germline CDR1 is SEHNR and CDR2 is FQNEAQ (reference sequence). The trim removed 1 base at V and 5 bases at J, leaving 4 bases unmatched. The CDR3 is made up of 14 amino acids. The CDR3 loop reads CASSLGTGRETQYF. The CDR3 DNA is TGTGCCAGCAGCTTAGGGACAGGACGGGAGACCCAGTACTTC.

This clonotype was found many times. The chain joins TRBV9 to TRBJ2-1; TRBD2 agrees at 11 bases. The junction had 3 bases not matched to a gene; V was cut back by 5 bases and J by 8 bases. The CDR3 is made up of 13 amino acids. Germline V gene lookup returns CDR1 SGDLS and CDR2 YYNGEE. Here the CDR3 reads CASRTSGTDEQFF. The CDR3 DNA is TGTGCCAGCAGGACTAGCGGGACCGATGAGCAGTTCTTC.

This clonotype occurred a few times. V and J are TRBV9 and TRBJ2-6; no definite D call. CDR1 and CDR2 (germline): SGDLS, YYNGEE. This CDR3 spans 14 amino acids. Deletions cut 1 base from V and 4 bases from J, with 6 bases between. CDR3 nucleotide sequence: TGTGCCAGCAGCGTACTGGCGGGGGCCAACGTCCTGACTTTC. Encoded protein: CASSVLAGANVLTF.

This clonotype came up many times. V usage is TRBV11-2 and J usage is TRBJ2-7; tentative D call: TRBD1 (6 bases). The germline gives CDR1 SGHAT, CDR2 FQNNGV. Trimming cost V 4 bases and J 2 bases, with 6 bases left between them. CDR3 length: 12 residues. CDR3 sequence reads: CASSWDTYEQYF. The CDR3 DNA reads as TGTGCCAGCAGCTGGGACACCTACGAGCAGTACTTC.

This clonotype was detected a few times. The V call is TRBV5-1, the J call TRBJ1-5, with a weak D call TRBD1 (6 bases). Trimming cost V 0 bases and J 4 bases, with 14 bases left between them. The V gene's germline CDR1 is SGHRS and CDR2 YFSETQ. CDR3 length: 16 amino acids. In DNA form, the CDR3 reads TGCGCCAGCAGCTTGGGAGGGGGAAGGGGAAATCAGCCCCAGCATTTT. It specifies CASSLGGGRGNQPQHF.

This clonotype occurred many times. This chain's CDR3 is CASSLNPTRTSTDTQYF. The CDR3 DNA reads TGTGCCAGCAGCTTAAACCCTACTAGGACCAGCACAGATACGCAGTATTTT. The chain recombines TRBV7-3 with TRBJ2-3; possible D gene TRBD2, 5 bases. Germline V lookup: CDR1 SGHTA, CDR2 FQGTGA. The CDR3 covers 17 residues. The V end was cut by 1 base, the J end by 0 bases, with 14 bases between.

In its sample, this clonotype was seen a few times. The rearrangement joins TRBV24-1 to TRBJ2-2, with D perhaps TRBD2 (7 bases). Trimming stripped 5 bases from V and 4 bases from J, with 13 bases between. CDR1 and CDR2 (germline): KGHDR, SFDVKD. This CDR3 region has 15 residues. The CDR3: CATSGGGRLTGELFF. Here the CDR3 DNA reads TGTGCCACCAGTGGGGGGGGGCGCCTCACCGGGGAGCTGTTTTTT.

The table lists this clonotype with many counts. V gene TRBV2 combines with J gene TRBJ2-1, with D tentatively TRBD2 (6 bases). Trimming removed 5 bases from V and 0 bases from J, with 14 bases in between. CDR3 length: 16 amino acids. From germline, CDR1 is SNHLY and CDR2 FYNNEI. CDR3 coding DNA: TGTGCCAGCAGTAGGGGCGGGATAAGCTCCTACAATGAGCAGTTCTTC. Protein: CASSRGGISSYNEQFF.

Many counts were recorded for this clonotype. This sequence joins TRBV7-9 and TRBJ1-1, with D possibly TRBD1 on 5 matching bases. With 6 bases removed from V and 2 bases from J, the gap between germline ends came to 16 bases. Germline loops: CDR1 SEHNR, CDR2 FQNEAQ (reference sequence). This CDR3 spans 15 amino acids. The CDR3 region is CASRGKTGVNTEAFF. As DNA, the CDR3 is TGTGCCAGCAGGGGCAAAACGGGGGTAAACACTGAAGCTTTCTTT.

This clonotype was found many times. The J gene is TRBJ2-7, the V gene TRBV2; D remains unclear. This CDR3 has 13 residues. Looked up from germline, CDR1 is SNHLY and CDR2 is FYNNEI. Trimming left V 4 bases short and J 2 bases short, with 9 bases between. For the CDR3, the DNA is TGTGCCAGCAGTGTTTCTGGCGCCTACGAGCAGTACTTC. Its protein is CASSVSGAYEQYF.

This clonotype has ten or more counts. V is TRBV27 and J is TRBJ2-7; 7 bases match TRBD2. CDR1 is MNHEY and CDR2 is SMNVEV in the germline V gene (reference sequence). The CDR3 runs to 19 residues. Trimming took 3 bases from V and 0 from J; bases not matched to a gene: 17. The CDR3 nucleotides are TGTGCCAGCAGTTTGGCCCCGAGAGGGAGGGTAGCTGCCTCCTACGAGCAGTACTTC. The encoded protein is CASSLAPRGRVAASYEQYF.

The rearrangement uses TRBV4-1 and TRBJ1-1; TRBD1 is a possible D gene (5 bases). The germline gives CDR1 MGHRA, CDR2 YSYEKL. The CDR3 sequence is 15 residues long. Trimming stripped 2 bases from V and 0 bases from J, with 10 bases between. The DNA of the CDR3 is TGCGCCAGCAGCCAAACCGGGACGGTGAACACTGAAGCTTTCTTT. It codes for CASSQTGTVNTEAFF.

This clonotype has at least ten counts. The CDR3 DNA sequence: TGTGCCAGCAGCTTAGCTGGGACAGGGAACCACAATGAGCAGTTCTTC. Translation gives CASSLAGTGNHNEQFF. The V call is TRBV7-9, the J call TRBJ2-1, with TRBD1 matching 9 bases. After removal of 0 bases from V and 5 bases from J, the junction contained 5 bases not matched to a gene. There are 16 residues in the CDR3. Germline CDR1 is SEHNR and CDR2 is FQNEAQ (reference sequence).

This clonotype has a count of ten or more. The V call is TRBV7-2, the J call TRBJ1-5; a weak D match, TRBD1 (5 bases). The germline V gene encodes CDR1 SGHTA and CDR2 FQGNSA. V was clipped by 3 bases and J by 0 bases, with 12 bases between them. The CDR3 runs to 16 residues. CDR3 DNA sequence: TGTGCCAGCAGCTTGCTGGGACGGTATAGCAATCAGCCCCAGCATTTT. Amino acids: CASSLLGRYSNQPQHF.

This clonotype was detected only a few times. The V and J genes are TRBV6-1 and TRBJ2-7; D possibly matches TRBD1 or TRBD2 (5 bases each). V lost 7 bases and J lost 5, with 27 bases in between. The germline CDR1 and CDR2 sequences are MNHNS and SASEGT. The CDR3 covers 17 residues. The CDR3 DNA reads TGTGCCAGCACCGACCCCGGGACCCCTTGGGGGAGCAACGAGCAGTACTTC. Translated, it gives CASTDPGTPWGSNEQYF.

There are many counts of this clonotype. The CDR3 region has the DNA TGTGCCAGCAGCCAAGCGATCGGACTAGCGGCCCGCAATGAGCAGTTCTTC. Amino acids: CASSQAIGLAARNEQFF. The chain recombines TRBV3-1 with TRBJ2-1, with TRBD2 matching 10 bases. J was trimmed by 6 bases and V by 1 base; bases with no gene match: 9. This CDR3 is 17 amino acids long. Germline lookup yields CDR1 LGHDT and CDR2 YNNKEL (reference sequence).

This clonotype was counted many times. The CDR3 sequence: CSARGAREGGSLYEQYF. Written as DNA, the CDR3 is TGCAGTGCTAGAGGGGCCAGAGAGGGGGGCTCCCTCTACGAGCAGTACTTC. The chain recombines TRBV20-1 with TRBJ2-7; D assignment may be TRBD1 or TRBD2 (6 bases each). Germline assignment: CDR1 DFQATT and CDR2 SNEGSKA (reference sequence). V lost 1 base and J lost 3, with 22 bases in between. The length of the CDR3 is 17 residues.